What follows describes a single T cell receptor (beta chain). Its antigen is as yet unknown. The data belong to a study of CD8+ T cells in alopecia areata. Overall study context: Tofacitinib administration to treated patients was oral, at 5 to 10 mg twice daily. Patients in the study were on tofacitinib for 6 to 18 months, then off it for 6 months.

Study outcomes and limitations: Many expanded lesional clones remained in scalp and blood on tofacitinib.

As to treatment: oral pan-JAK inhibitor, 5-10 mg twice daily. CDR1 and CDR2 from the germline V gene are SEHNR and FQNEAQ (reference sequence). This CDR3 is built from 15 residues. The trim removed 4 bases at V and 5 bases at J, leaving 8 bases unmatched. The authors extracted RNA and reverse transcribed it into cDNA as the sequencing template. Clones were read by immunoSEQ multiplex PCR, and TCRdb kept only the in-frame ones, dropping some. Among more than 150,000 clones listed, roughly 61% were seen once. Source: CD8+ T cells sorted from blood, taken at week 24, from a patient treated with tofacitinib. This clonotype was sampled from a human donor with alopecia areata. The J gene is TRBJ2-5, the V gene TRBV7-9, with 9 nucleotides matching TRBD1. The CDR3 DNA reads TGTGCCAGCAGCTCACCGGACAGGGGTACGGAGACCCAGTACTTC. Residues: CASSSPDRGTETQYF.